Shown below are 20 T cell receptor beta chains from a single sample sequenced in a study of blood T cell repertoires in COVID-19. Libraries were prepared by immunoSEQ multiplex PCR; TCRdb keeps only in-frame clonotypes and omits some of them. The sample contains approximately 150,000 clones, less than 90% of which appear only once. What was sequenced was peripheral blood. All receptors derive from a woman in her seventies with acute or convalescent COVID-19.

This clone turned up a few times. This chain uses TRBV5-6 with TRBJ1-2; a possible D gene is TRBD1 (5 bases). In germline, CDR1 is SGHDT, CDR2 YYEEEE. V lost 1 base and J 7 bases, leaving 5 bases between the germline ends. The CDR3 loop spans 11 amino acids. CDR3 coding DNA: TGTGCCAGCAGCTTGAGGGGTGGCTACACCTTC. Its protein product is CASSLRGGYTF.

The genes are TRBV6-4 and TRBJ2-3, with a possible D match to TRBD2 (6 bases). Germline values: CDR1 MRHNA, CDR2 SNTAGT. CDR3 length: 14 residues. V lost 3 bases and J lost 2, with 9 bases in between. The CDR3 loop is CASSESGPTDTQYF. The CDR3 bases are TGTGCCAGCAGTGAAAGCGGGCCCACAGATACGCAGTATTTT.

This clone showed up just a few times. The V gene is TRBV5-1, the J gene TRBJ1-4; D may be TRBD1 (5 bases). Germline CDR1 and CDR2: SGHRS and YFSETQ. With 4 bases removed from V and 0 bases from J, the gap between germline ends came to 10 bases. This CDR3 spans 15 amino acids. In nucleotides, the CDR3 is TGCGCCAGCAGCATAGGGGTCGCAACTAATGAAAAACTGTTTTTT. Amino acids: CASSIGVATNEKLFF.

This rearrangement joins TRBV15 to TRBJ1-2, with D perhaps TRBD1 (5 bases). V was shortened by 0 bases and J by 8 bases, with 13 bases between the two germline ends. This CDR3 contains 14 residues. Looked up from germline, CDR1 is LNHNV and CDR2 is YYDKDF (reference sequence). CDR3 nucleotides: TGTGCCACCAGCAGAGATCAGGGCGCATTCGGCTACACCTTC. Translation: CATSRDQGAFGYTF.

This clone was recorded once. This chain uses TRBV7-8 with TRBJ2-3; TRBD2 agrees at 11 bases. The germline gives CDR1 SGHVS, CDR2 FQNEAQ. Germline trimming cut 6 bases from V and 0 bases from J; bases unmatched to any gene: 2. This CDR3 comprises 15 residues. The CDR3 DNA is TGTGCCAGCAGACGACTAGCGGGAAGCACAGATACGCAGTATTTT. This codes for CASRRLAGSTDTQYF.

The chain employs TRBV28 and TRBJ2-6; D is perhaps TRBD1 (6 bases). The CDR3 is 16 amino acids. Trimming shortened V by 7 bases and J by 2 bases, and 15 bases separated the two germline ends. Germline V gene data show CDR1 as MDHEN and CDR2 as SYDVKM. In DNA form, the CDR3 reads TGTGCCAGCAAGATACAGGGAATAACTGGGGCCAACGTCCTGACTTTC. Its protein is CASKIQGITGANVLTF.

The chain couples TRBV4-3 to TRBJ2-1; TRBD1 might be the D (5 bases). The V and J ends lost 0 bases and 9 bases respectively, with 15 bases between them. CDR3 length equals 15 residues. Germline V gene sequence: CDR1 LGHNA, CDR2 YSLEER. In nucleotides, the CDR3 is TGCGCCAGCAGCCAAGATTGGGCAGGGTTCGGTGAGCAGTTCTTC. Its protein product is CASSQDWAGFGEQFF.

This chain links TRBV6-4 with TRBJ2-7; TRBD2 agrees at 10 bases. J gave up 0 bases and V 6 bases, and 11 bases lay outside the gene matches. Germline V lookup: CDR1 MRHNA, CDR2 SNTAGT. CDR3 size: 17 residues. CDR3 protein: CASSGLAESLGSYEQYF. The CDR3 bases are TGTGCCAGCAGCGGACTAGCGGAATCGTTAGGCTCCTACGAGCAGTACTTC.

The chain recombines TRBV4-1 with TRBJ1-6; D is undetermined. The CDR3 totals 16 residues. Germline V CDR1 and CDR2: MGHRA, YSYEKL. Trimming took 2 bases from V and 6 from J, leaving 14 bases between them. CDR3 sequence: CASSQFDRDSNSPLHF. Written as DNA, the CDR3 is TGCGCCAGCAGCCAATTTGACCGAGACTCTAATTCACCCCTCCACTTT.

The V and J genes are TRBV19 and TRBJ2-7; D possibly corresponds to TRBD1 (5 bases). Trimming removed 1 base from V and 3 bases from J, with 13 bases in between. The CDR3 extends over 15 amino acids. Per germline, CDR1 LNHDA and CDR2 SQIVND (reference sequence). In nucleotides, the CDR3 is TGTGCCAGTAGTATAGGGGGCGGCGGAAACTACGAGCAGTACTTC. Translating gives CASSIGGGGNYEQYF.

This chain joins TRBV27 and TRBJ1-1; D possibly corresponds to TRBD1 (5 bases). The V and J ends lost 5 bases and 5 bases respectively, with 15 bases between them. CDR1 MNHEY and CDR2 SMNVEV come from the germline V gene (reference sequence). The CDR3 extends over 14 amino acids. For the CDR3, the DNA is TGTGCCAGCAGTCCCGGCTTGGGGGGGACTGAAGCTTTCTTT. Its protein is CASSPGLGGTEAFF.

This rearrangement joins TRBV21-1 to TRBJ2-1; the table's D call, TRBD1, was not checked against the DNA. TRBV21-1 is shown as a pseudogene. The CDR3 covers 14 residues. Here the CDR3 reads CASRRTGDNNEQFF. Written as DNA, the CDR3 is TGTGCCAGCAGAAGGACAGGGGATAACAATGAGCAGTTCTTC.

The chain joins TRBV7-2 to TRBJ1-4; D is uncertain. Deletions cut 1 base from V and 6 bases from J, with 6 bases between. This CDR3 region has 13 residues. In germline, CDR1 is SGHTA, CDR2 FQGNSA. Here the CDR3 reads CASSLGGHEKLFF. CDR3 bases: TGTGCCAGCAGCTTAGGCGGTCATGAAAAACTGTTTTTT.

The chain combines TRBV7-2 with TRBJ2-5, with 11 bases matching TRBD2. The ends lost 0 bases at V and 4 bases at J; junction bases unmatched: 4. The germline gives CDR1 SGHTA, CDR2 FQGNSA. CDR3 length: 16 residues. CDR3 nucleotide sequence: TGTGCCAGCAGCTTAGCGTCTAGCGGGGGGATAGAGACCCAGTACTTC. Translation gives CASSLASSGGIETQYF.

This clone was seen a handful of times. The CDR3 DNA reads as TGTGCCAGCAGTATCGGACAGGGTAGAGGCTACACCTTC. As protein: CASSIGQGRGYTF. The V call is TRBV2, the J call TRBJ1-2; 8 positions agree with TRBD1. CDR1 and CDR2 from the germline V gene are SNHLY and FYNNEI. V shed 5 bases and J 8 bases; nucleotides not matched to a gene: 7. The CDR3 length is 13 residues. Together with reference TRBV2 and TRBJ1-2, the CDR3 gives the full variable domain: EPEVTQTPSHQVTQMGQEVILRCVPISNHLYFYWYRQILGQKVEFLVSFYNNEISEKSEIFDDQFSVERPDGSNFTLKIRSTKLEDSAMYFCASSIGQGRGYTFGSGTRLTVV.

This clone came up once. The rearrangement uses TRBV6-1 and TRBJ1-1, with TRBD1 matching 8 bases. The CDR3 extends over 15 amino acids. CDR1 is MNHNS and CDR2 is SASEGT in the germline V gene. J lost 1 base, V lost 2 bases, and 3 bases had no gene match. CDR3 amino acids: CASSELDRANTEAFF. The CDR3 coding sequence is TGTGCCAGCAGTGAATTGGACAGGGCGAACACTGAAGCTTTCTTT.

There are a few counts of this clone. CDR3 nucleotides: TGTGCCAGCAGCCAAACTGAAAACACCATATATTTT. It codes for CASSQTENTIYF. The chain has TRBV3-1 (or the pseudogene TRBV3-2) and TRBJ1-3; no reliable D call. Trimming took off 2 bases at V and 6 bases at J, with 5 bases between the two ends. The CDR3 contains 12 residues. Germline V gives CDR1 LGHDT, CDR2 YNNKEL (reference sequence).

The genes are TRBV28 and TRBJ1-1; no firm D call. This CDR3 contains 11 residues. Germline CDR1 is MDHEN and CDR2 is SYDVKM. Trimming took off 4 bases at V and 3 bases at J, with 3 bases between the two ends. For the CDR3, the DNA is TGTGCCAGCAGTTCGGACACTGAAGCTTTCTTT. Its translation: CASSSDTEAFF. Full variable domain (remainder filled in from reference TRBV28 and TRBJ1-1): DVKVTQSSRYLVKRTGEKVFLECVQDMDHENMFWYRQDPGLGLRLIYFSYDVKMKEKGDIPEGYSVSREKKERFSLILESASTNQTSMYLCASSSDTEAFFGQGTRLTVV.

The rearrangement joins TRBV4-1 to TRBJ2-1; 7 nucleotides line up with TRBD1. CDR3 length: 16 residues. Per germline, CDR1 MGHRA and CDR2 YSYEKL. V lost 0 bases and J lost 7; bases outside the gene matches: 9. In DNA form, the CDR3 reads TGCGCCAGCAGCCAAGAACAAGACAGGGTATGGAATGAGCAGTTCTTC. Translation: CASSQEQDRVWNEQFF.

The V call is TRBV5-1, the J call TRBJ2-1; TRBD2 is a possible D gene (5 bases). The CDR3 loop spans 15 amino acids. In germline, CDR1 is SGHRS, CDR2 YFSETQ. V was cut by 1 base and J by 4 bases, with 12 bases left in between. The CDR3 loop reads CASSLSASSYNEQFF. DNA for the CDR3: TGCGCCAGCAGCTTGTCGGCTAGCAGTTACAATGAGCAGTTCTTC.